A single sample is the source of the 6 T cell receptor beta chains below, sequenced in a study of blood T cell repertoires in COVID-19. Clones were read by immunoSEQ multiplex PCR, and TCRdb kept only the in-frame ones, dropping some. This table holds about 180,000 clones, about 86% found once. The sequencing sample was made of peripheral blood. Receptors were obtained from a man aged 45-60 years with active or convalescent COVID-19.

In this sample, this clone turned up a few times. V gene TRBV10-3 combines with J gene TRBJ1-5; D gene ambiguous. The CDR3 covers 13 residues. The V gene's germline CDR1 is ENHRY and CDR2 SYGVKD. Trimming pared 10 bases from V and 0 bases from J, leaving 10 bases between. CDR3 amino acids: CATGLDSNQPQHF. The DNA for the CDR3 is TGTGCCACAGGATTGGATAGCAATCAGCCCCAGCATTTT.

The chain employs TRBV7-3 and TRBJ2-1; 14 positions match TRBD2. In germline, CDR1 is SGHTA, CDR2 FQGTGA. The CDR3 length is 21 residues. V was pared by 2 bases and J by 1 base, with 13 bases of the junction left unmatched. Here the CDR3 DNA reads TGTGCCAGCAGCTTAGGGACCCCGACTAGCGGGAGGGCCGGTTCCTACAATGAGCAGTTCTTC. It is translated as CASSLGTPTSGRAGSYNEQFF. Based on the CDR3 plus reference TRBV7-3 and TRBJ2-1, the full variable domain is GAGVSQTPSNKVTEKGKYVELRCDPISGHTALYWYRQSLGQGPEFLIYFQGTGAADDSGLPNDRFFAVRPEGSVSTLKIQRTERGDSAVYLCASSLGTPTSGRAGSYNEQFFGPGTRLTVL.

The J gene is TRBJ2-3, the V gene TRBV27, with D maybe TRBD2 (5 bases). This CDR3 spans 14 amino acids. Germline V gives CDR1 MNHEY, CDR2 SMNVEV (reference sequence). V was shortened by 4 bases and J by 8 bases, with 16 bases between the two germline ends. CDR3 residues: CASSSTTRSGTQYF. CDR3 nucleotides: TGTGCCAGCAGTTCCACTACTAGGTCCGGTACGCAGTATTTT.

The chain links TRBV5-4 to TRBJ2-3; 10 bases fit TRBD2. The germline CDR1 and CDR2 sequences are SGHNT and YYREEE (reference sequence). Unmatched junction bases numbered 8, after V lost 4 bases and J lost 0 bases. This CDR3 has 17 amino acids. This chain's CDR3 is CASSKLTTSGSTDTQYF. In DNA, the CDR3 is TGTGCCAGCAGCAAACTAACGACTAGCGGGAGCACAGATACGCAGTATTTT.

The chain uses TRBV24-1 and TRBJ1-5; D is uncertain. The CDR3 consists of 14 residues. Per germline, CDR1 KGHDR and CDR2 SFDVKD. V shed 4 bases and J shed 3 bases, with 9 bases lying between them. The CDR3 DNA is TGTGCCACCAGTGAATCAGGTAACAATCAGCCCCAGCATTTT. Its translation is CATSESGNNQPQHF.

V usage is TRBV3-1 (or the pseudogene TRBV3-2) and J usage is TRBJ1-5; the D is unclear. V was pared by 5 bases and J by 0 bases, with 5 bases between. In germline, CDR1 is LGHDT, CDR2 YNNKEL (reference sequence). The CDR3 extends over 13 amino acids. CDR3 nucleotide sequence: TGTGCCAGCAGCGTTCATAGCAATCAGCCCCAGCATTTT. It encodes CASSVHSNQPQHF.